This T cell receptor beta chain was sequenced for a study of long-term antiretroviral therapy in people with HIV (dated by TCRdb to between 2021 and 2022). The study in broad terms: The earliest samples were collected roughly a decade before the 2015 WHO recommendation for immediate ART, at a time when ART was usually postponed until CD4 counts fell. About two fifths of the roughly 30 participants with HIV were female. This retrospective serial study examined whether starting ART and sustained HIV suppression were associated with changes in the composition and diversity of the TRB repertoire in peripheral blood. No cross-contamination during QIAcube processing was seen in test extractions of a monoclonal T-cell line run alongside 33 polyclonal samples. From some 33 adults with confirmed HIV infection, the cohort provided approximately 190 cryopreserved PBMC samples, gathered serially across a mean of about six years (range 1-12). The research as a whole found: Narrower CDR3 length ranges were observed in HIV repertoires than in controls, and an antigen-experienced repertoire with only a slight naive shift after ART was suggested by the network structure. Owing to limited PBMC availability, only the TCR beta chain was sequenced, without alpha chain pairing. Starting ART was linked to a significant rise in TRB diversity, yet even with long-term ART the diversity remained significantly lower than in transplant donor controls. Inferences about post-ART repertoire changes were limited because no data were available on ART adherence, viral resistance or therapy changes. Because pre-ART samples had limited cell numbers, profiling was done on unsorted PBMC rather than on sorted CD4+ and CD8+ T cells. Expanded TRB clones identified before ART initiation dominated the repertoire at all time points, although this dominance fluctuated and declined in many PLHIV after ART. The samples were dated from about 2004 to 2017, and the ART regimens that were used may be less effective than current ART regimens.

The immunoSEQ hsTCRB v3.0 assay was used at survey level resolution for TRB variable region sequencing. The target sequencing depth for TRB was about 35,000-50,000 T-cell genomes per sample. An Illumina MiSeq with a v3 150-cycle kit was used to sequence the pooled TRB libraries. In the authors' own workflow: Repertoire analysis was run in R within a reproducible Nextflow workflow that covered QC, data transformation and analysis. LymphoSeq2, an R package for exploring AIRR-Seq data, was used to implement the custom analyses. After excluding a handful of samples that yielded fewer than 5000 total TRB sequences, 150 to 200 HIV repertoires remained for analysis. Among the approximately 180 retained HIV repertoires, 55 to 65 were collected before ART initiation and about 130 were collected after ART initiation. Repertoires were downsampled to 5000 TRB nucleotide sequences, with summary statistics averaged over 100 downsampling iterations. Only TRB sequences with CDR3 regions of at least seven amino acids were retained for analysis. Diversity was measured with a Shannon entropy-derived clonality score and the Gini coefficient. In repertoire networks, the top 5000 CDR3 amino acid sequences were linked whenever an edit distance of one separated two sequences. For TRB CDR3 amino acid sequences, antigen specificity groups and MHC restriction were predicted with GLIPH2. CDR3 amino acid sequences were matched against VDJdb and McPAS-TCR to flag known CMV, EBV, HIV or tissue antigen associations. Pre-ART, post-ART and control groups were compared with Wilcoxon signed-rank tests and Holm-Bonferroni correction. TCRdb carries this immuneACCESS record with in-frame sequences only. Its versions omit some clonotypes, under half of them owing to an unresolved V gene in the studies checked, with the rest unexplained. The V and J calls and clone size come from that table; D and trimming were worked out from the DNA. A total of tens of thousands of clones appear in this sample, around 93% of them only once. In total, the top ten clones hold around 7.8% of the sample.

Details on this clone: Its antigen target is currently unknown. No base qualities exist here, and no much larger clone lies one base off it.

The germline V end is reduced by 5 bases and the J end by 4 bases; junction bases left unmatched: 10. Taken from the germline V gene, the CDR1 and CDR2 loops are SGHTA and FQGNSA. The cysteine opens and the phenylalanine closes a CDR3 of 16 amino acids. The retained sequence is limited to the CDR3, 48 bases, with the frame set at the first base. To be included, a participant needed at least one PBMC sample from before ART initiation plus at least two post-ART samples. Every participant with HIV received treatment in the United States of America. Cryopreserved samples of roughly 0.95-10 million PBMC were thawed and washed before DNA extraction. At the time of the earliest PBMC sample for each participant with HIV, ages ranged from roughly 23 to 60 years. PBMC samples were contributed by each participant from 1-4 timepoints before ART initiation and 2-8 timepoints after ART initiation, with a median of 7 samples. For every participant, serial HIV viral load, CD4+ T-cell count, ART history and demographic data were obtained. Genomic DNA was extracted from unsorted PBMC with a Qiagen kit on a QIAcube, processed in batches of 12 samples.

This receptor was obtained from a woman between 45 and 60 years old with HIV. The sequencing here drew on unsorted PBMCs, taken 4.4 years after starting antiretroviral therapy. The V and J genes are TRBV7-2 and TRBJ2-2, with 7 middle bases fitting TRBD1. The DNA is TGTGCCAGCAGCGGTACCGGGACAGCCATCACCGGGGAGCTGTTTTTT. Its protein reads: CASSGTGTAITGELFF.